The text below deals with one TCR beta chain. The data are from a study of blood T cell dynamics during melanoma immunotherapy. Time point noted: week 3, after first cycle of checkpoint inhibitor. Profiling relied on immunoSEQ multiplex PCR, and the TCRdb table lists in-frame clones only, not all of them. The repertoire holds roughly 7,600 clones, with about 83% as singletons. After removal of 6 bases from V and 2 bases from J, the junction contained 4 bases not matched to a gene. The germline V gene has CDR1 MNHNS and CDR2 SASEGT. The CDR3 has 14 amino acids. This receptor was obtained from a human donor with melanoma. The material sequenced was blood, taken from a patient treated with checkpoint blockade. The V gene is TRBV6-1, the J gene TRBJ1-2, with 9 bases identical to TRBD1. The CDR3 sequence is CASRAGQGNYGYTF. The CDR3, as DNA: TGTGCCAGCAGGGCCGGACAGGGGAACTATGGCTACACCTTC.